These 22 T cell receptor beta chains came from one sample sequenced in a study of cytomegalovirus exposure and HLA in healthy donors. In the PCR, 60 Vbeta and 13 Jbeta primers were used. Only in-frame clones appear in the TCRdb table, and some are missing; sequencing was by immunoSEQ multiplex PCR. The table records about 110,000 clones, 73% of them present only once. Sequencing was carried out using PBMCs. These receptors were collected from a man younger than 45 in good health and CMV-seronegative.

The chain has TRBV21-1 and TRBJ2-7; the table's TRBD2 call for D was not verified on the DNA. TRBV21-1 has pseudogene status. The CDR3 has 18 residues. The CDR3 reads CASSKNPSGRSRSYEQYF. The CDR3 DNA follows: TGTGCCAGCAGCAAAAATCCTAGCGGGAGATCAAGGTCCTACGAGCAGTACTTC.

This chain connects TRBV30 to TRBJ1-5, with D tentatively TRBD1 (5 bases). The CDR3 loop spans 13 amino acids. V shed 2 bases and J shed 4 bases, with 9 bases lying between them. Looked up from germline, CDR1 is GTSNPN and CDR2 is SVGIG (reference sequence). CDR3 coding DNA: TGTGCCTGGAGTCAGGGTGGGAATCAGCCCCAGCATTTT. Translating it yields CAWSQGGNQPQHF. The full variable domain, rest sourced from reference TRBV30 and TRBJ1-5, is SQTIHQWPATLVQPVGSPLSLECTVEGTSNPNLYWYRQAAGRGLQLLFYSVGIGQISSEVPQNLSASRPQDRQFILSSKKLLLSDSGFYLCAWSQGGNQPQHFGDGTRLSIL.

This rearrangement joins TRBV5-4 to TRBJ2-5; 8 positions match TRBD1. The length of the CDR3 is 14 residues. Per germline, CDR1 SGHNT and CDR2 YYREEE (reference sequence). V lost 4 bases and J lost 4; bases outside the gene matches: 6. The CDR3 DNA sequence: TGTGCCAGCAGCCCGACAGGGGAAAGAGAGACCCAGTACTTC. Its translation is CASSPTGERETQYF.

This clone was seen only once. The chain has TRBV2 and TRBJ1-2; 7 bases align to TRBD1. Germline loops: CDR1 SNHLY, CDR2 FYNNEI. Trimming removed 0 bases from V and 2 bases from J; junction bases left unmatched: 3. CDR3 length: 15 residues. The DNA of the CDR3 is TGTGCCAGCAGTGAAGCGGCAGGGGGGAACTATGGCTACACCTTC. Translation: CASSEAAGGNYGYTF.

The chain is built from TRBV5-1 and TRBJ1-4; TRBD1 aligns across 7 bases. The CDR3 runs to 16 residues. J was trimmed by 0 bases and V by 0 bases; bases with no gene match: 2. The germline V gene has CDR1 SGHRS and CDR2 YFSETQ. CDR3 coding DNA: TGCGCCAGCAGCTTGGTAGGGACAGCAACTAATGAAAAACTGTTTTTT. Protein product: CASSLVGTATNEKLFF.

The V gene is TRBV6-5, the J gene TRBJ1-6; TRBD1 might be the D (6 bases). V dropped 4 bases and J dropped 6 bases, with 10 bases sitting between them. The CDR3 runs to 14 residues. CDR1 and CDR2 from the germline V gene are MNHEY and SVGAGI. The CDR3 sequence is CASSFGGRNSPLHF. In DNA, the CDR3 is TGTGCCAGCAGTTTTGGGGGCCGTAATTCACCCCTCCACTTT.

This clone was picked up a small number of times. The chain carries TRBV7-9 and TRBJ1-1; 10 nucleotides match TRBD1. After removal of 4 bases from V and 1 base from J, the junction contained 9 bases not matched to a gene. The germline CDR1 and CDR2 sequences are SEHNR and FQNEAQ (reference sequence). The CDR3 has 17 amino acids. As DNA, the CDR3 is TGTGCCAGCAGCTCAAGAGGGGGACAGGGGAGGAACACTGAAGCTTTCTTT. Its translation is CASSSRGGQGRNTEAFF.

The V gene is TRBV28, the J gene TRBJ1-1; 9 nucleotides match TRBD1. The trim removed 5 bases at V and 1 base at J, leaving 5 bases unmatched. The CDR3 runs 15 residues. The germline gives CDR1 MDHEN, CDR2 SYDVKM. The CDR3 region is CASSEQGAANTEAFF. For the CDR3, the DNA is TGTGCCAGCAGTGAACAGGGGGCAGCGAACACTGAAGCTTTCTTT.

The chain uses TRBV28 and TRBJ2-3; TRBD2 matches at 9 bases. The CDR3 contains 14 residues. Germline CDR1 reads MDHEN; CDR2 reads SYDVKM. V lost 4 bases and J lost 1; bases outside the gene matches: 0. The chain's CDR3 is CASSWTSGTDTQYF. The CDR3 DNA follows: TGTGCCAGCAGTTGGACTAGCGGCACAGATACGCAGTATTTT.

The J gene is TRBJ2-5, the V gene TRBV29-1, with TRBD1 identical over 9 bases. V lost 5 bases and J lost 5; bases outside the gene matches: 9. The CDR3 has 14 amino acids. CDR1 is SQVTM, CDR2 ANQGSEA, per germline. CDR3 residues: CSVRNRGRGETQYF. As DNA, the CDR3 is TGCAGCGTTCGGAACAGGGGGCGCGGGGAGACCCAGTACTTC.

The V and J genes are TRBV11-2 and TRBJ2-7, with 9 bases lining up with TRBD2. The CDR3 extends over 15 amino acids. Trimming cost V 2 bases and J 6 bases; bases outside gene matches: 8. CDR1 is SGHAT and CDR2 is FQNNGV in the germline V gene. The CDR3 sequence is CASSLLGGRGGEQYF. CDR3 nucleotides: TGTGCCAGCAGCTTACTTGGCGGGAGGGGTGGCGAGCAGTACTTC. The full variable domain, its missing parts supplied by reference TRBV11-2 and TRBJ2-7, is EAGVAQSPRYKIIEKRQSVAFWCNPISGHATLYWYQQILGQGPKLLIQFQNNGVVDDSQLPKDRFSAERLKGVDSTLKIQPAKLEDSAVYLCASSLLGGRGGEQYFGPGTRLTVT.

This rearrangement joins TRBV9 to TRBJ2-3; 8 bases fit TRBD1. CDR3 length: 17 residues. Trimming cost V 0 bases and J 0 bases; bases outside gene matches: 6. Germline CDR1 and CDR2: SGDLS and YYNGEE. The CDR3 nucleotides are TGTGCCAGCAGCGTAGAAGGACAGGGTCTGAGCACAGATACGCAGTATTTT. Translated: CASSVEGQGLSTDTQYF.

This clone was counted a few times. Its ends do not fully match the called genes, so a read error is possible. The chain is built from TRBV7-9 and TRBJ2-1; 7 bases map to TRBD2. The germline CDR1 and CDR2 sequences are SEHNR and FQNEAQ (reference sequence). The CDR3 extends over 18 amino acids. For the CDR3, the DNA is TGTTCCAGCAGCACCTTTGGAGGGGCGGGGGTATCCTACAATGAGCAGTTCTTC. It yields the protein CSSSTFGGAGVSYNEQFF.

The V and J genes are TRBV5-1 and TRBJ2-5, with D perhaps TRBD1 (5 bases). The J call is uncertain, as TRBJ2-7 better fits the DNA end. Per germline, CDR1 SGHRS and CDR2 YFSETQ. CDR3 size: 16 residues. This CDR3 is CASSLDGRAGPYEQYF. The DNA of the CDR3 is TGCGCCAGCAGCTTGGATGGTAGGGCAGGGCCCTACGAGCAGTACTTC.

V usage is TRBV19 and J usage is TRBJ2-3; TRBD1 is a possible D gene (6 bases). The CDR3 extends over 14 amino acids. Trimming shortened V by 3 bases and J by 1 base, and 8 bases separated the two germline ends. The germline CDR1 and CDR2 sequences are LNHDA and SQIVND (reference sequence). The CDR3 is CASSIRQGTDTQYF. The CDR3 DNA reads TGTGCCAGTAGTATCCGACAGGGCACAGATACGCAGTATTTT.

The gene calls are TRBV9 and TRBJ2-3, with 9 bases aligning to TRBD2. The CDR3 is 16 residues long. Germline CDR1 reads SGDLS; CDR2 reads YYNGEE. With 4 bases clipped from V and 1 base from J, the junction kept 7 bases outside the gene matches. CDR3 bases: TGTGCCAGCAGCCCAGACGGACTAGCGCGCACAGATACGCAGTATTTT. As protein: CASSPDGLARTDTQYF.

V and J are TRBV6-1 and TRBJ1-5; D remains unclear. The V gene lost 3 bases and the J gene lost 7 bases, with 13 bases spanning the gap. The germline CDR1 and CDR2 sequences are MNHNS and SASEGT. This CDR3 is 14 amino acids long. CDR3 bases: TGTGCCAGCAGTGACTTAGCAGCCGGGCAGCCCCAGCATTTT. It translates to CASSDLAAGQPQHF.

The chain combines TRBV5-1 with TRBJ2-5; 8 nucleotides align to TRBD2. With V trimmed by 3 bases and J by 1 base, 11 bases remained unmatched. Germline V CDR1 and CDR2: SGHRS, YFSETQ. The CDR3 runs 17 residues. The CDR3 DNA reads TGCGCCAGCAGCTGGACGGGAGGGGGGGCCTCCCAAGAGACCCAGTACTTC. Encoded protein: CASSWTGGGASQETQYF.

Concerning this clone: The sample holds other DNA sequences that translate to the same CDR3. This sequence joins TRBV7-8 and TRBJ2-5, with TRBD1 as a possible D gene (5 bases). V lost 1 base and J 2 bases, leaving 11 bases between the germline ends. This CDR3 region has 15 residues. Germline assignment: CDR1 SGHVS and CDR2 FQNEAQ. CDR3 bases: TGTGCCAGCAGCTTAGTTGGGGCGGAACAAGAGACCCAGTACTTC. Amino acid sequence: CASSLVGAEQETQYF.

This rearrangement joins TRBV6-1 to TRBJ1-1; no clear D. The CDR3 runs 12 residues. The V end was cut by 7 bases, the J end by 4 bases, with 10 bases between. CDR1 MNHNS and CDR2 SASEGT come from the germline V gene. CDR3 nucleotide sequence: TGTGCCAGCAATCGCGCCTCCACTGAAGCTTTCTTT. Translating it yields CASNRASTEAFF.

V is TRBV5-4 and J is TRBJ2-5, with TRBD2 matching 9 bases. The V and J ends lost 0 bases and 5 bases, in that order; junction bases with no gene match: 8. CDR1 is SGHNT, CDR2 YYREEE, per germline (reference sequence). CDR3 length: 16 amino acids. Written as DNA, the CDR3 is TGTGCCAGCAGCTTGGGGGGCGGGAGGGCCGGGGAGACCCAGTACTTC. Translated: CASSLGGGRAGETQYF.

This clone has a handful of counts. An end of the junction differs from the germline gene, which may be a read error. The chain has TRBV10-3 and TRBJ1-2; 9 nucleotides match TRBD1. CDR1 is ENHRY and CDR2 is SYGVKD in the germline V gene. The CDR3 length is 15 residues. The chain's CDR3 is CASSEGTGLNYGYTF. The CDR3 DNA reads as TGTGCCAGCAGTGAAGGGACAGGGCTGAACTATGGCTACACCTTC.